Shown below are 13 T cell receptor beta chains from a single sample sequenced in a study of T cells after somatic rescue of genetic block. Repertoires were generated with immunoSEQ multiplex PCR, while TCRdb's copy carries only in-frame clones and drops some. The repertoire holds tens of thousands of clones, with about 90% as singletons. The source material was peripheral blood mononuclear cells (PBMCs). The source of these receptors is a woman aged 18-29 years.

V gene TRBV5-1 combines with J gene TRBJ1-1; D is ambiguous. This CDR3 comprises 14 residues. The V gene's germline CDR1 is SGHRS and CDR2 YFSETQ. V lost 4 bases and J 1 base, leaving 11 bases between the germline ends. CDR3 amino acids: CASSPGPPNTEAFF. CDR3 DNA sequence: TGCGCCAGCAGCCCCGGACCGCCGAACACTGAAGCTTTCTTT. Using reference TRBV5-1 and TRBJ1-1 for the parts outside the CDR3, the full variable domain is KAGVTQTPRYLIKTRGQQVTLSCSPISGHRSVSWYQQTPGQGLQFLFEYFSETQRNKGNFPGRFSGRQFSNSRSEMNVSTLELGDSALYLCASSPGPPNTEAFFGQGTRLTVV.

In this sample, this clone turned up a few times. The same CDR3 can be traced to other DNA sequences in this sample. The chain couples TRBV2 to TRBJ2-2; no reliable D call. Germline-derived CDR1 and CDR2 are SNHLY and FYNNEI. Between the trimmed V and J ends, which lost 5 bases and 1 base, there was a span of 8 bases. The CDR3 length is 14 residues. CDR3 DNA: TGTGCCAGCAGTTTGGGTGGGAACACCGGGGAGCTGTTTTTT. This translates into CASSLGGNTGELFF. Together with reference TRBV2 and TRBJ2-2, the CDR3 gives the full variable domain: EPEVTQTPSHQVTQMGQEVILRCVPISNHLYFYWYRQILGQKVEFLVSFYNNEISEKSEIFDDQFSVERPDGSNFTLKIRSTKLEDSAMYFCASSLGGNTGELFFGEGSRLTVL.

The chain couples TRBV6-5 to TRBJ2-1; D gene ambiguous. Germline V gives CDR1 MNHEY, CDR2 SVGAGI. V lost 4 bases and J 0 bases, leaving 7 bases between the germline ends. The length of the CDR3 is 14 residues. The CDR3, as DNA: TGTGCCAGCAGTTCTACGGACTCCTACAATGAGCAGTTCTTC. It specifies CASSSTDSYNEQFF.

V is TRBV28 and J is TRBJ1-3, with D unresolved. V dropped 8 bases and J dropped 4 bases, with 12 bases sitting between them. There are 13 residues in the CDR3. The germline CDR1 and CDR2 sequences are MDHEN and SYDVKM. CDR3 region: CASHEASGNTIYF. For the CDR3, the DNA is TGTGCCAGCCACGAGGCATCCGGAAACACCATATATTTT.

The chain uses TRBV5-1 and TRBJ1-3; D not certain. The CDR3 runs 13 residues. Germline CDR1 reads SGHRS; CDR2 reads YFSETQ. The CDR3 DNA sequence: TGCTCCTCTCGGCAAAACACTGGAAACACCATATATTTT. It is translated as CSSRQNTGNTIYF.

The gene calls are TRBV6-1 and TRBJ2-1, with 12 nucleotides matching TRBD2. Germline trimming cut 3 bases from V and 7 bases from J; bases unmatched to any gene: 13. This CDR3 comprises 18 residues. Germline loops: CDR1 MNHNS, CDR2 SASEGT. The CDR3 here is CASSELQLAGGVGNEQFF. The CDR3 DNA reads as TGTGCCAGCAGTGAGCTTCAGCTAGCGGGAGGGGTGGGGAATGAGCAGTTCTTC.

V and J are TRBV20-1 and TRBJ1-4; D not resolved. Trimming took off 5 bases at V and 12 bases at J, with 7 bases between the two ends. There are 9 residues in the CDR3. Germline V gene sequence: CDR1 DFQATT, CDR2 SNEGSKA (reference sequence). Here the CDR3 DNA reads TGCAGTGCTCTTCGGCAACTGTTTTTT. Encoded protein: CSALRQLFF.

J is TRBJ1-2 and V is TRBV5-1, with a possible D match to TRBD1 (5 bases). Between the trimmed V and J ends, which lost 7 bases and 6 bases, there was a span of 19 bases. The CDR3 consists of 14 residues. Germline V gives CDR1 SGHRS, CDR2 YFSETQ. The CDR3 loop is CASGASQGANGYTF. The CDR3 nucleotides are TGCGCCAGCGGAGCTTCCCAGGGCGCAAATGGCTACACCTTC.

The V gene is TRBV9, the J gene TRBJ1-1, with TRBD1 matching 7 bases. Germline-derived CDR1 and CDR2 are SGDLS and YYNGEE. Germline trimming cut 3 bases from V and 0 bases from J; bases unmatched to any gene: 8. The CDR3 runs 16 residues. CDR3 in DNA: TGTGCCAGCAGCGCTAATCCGACAGGGATGAACACTGAAGCTTTCTTT. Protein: CASSANPTGMNTEAFF.

The CDR3 here is CASSILPSTGVVGYEQYF. The CDR3 nucleotides read TGTGCCAGTAGTATTCTCCCGTCAACAGGGGTGGTTGGCTACGAGCAGTACTTC. The J gene is TRBJ2-7, the V gene TRBV19; 7 bases are a match to TRBD1. Germline V CDR1 and CDR2: LNHDA, SQIVND (reference sequence). CDR3 length: 18 residues. J gave up 3 bases and V 3 bases, and 17 bases lay outside the gene matches.

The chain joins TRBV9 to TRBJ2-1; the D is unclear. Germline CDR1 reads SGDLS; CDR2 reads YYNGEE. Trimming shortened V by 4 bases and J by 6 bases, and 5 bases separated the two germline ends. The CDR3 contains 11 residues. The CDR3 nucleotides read TGTGCCAGCAGCATAAGCAATGAGCAGTTCTTC. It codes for CASSISNEQFF.

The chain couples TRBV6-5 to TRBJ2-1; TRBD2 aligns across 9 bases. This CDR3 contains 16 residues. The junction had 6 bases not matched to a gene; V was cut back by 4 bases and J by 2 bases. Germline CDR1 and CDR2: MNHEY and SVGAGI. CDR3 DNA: TGTGCCAGCAGTTGGCGGGAGGGTTTCGCCTACAATGAGCAGTTCTTC. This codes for CASSWREGFAYNEQFF.

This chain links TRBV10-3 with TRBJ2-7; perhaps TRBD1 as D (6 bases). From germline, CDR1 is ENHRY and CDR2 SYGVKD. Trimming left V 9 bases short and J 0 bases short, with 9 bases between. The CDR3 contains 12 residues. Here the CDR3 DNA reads TGTGCCATTAGGGACAACTCCTACGAGCAGTACTTC. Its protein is CAIRDNSYEQYF.